This T cell receptor beta chain was retrieved from a study of T cells in Graves' hyperthyroidism and ophthalmopathy. Findings and limits, study-wide: Median prediction lead before ophthalmopathy onset was 5.5 to 7 months with the model. Ophthalmopathy and stable hyperthyroidism were told apart by a 13 V-J model.

About this clonotype: Its matching antigen is unknown.

Amplification targeted TCR beta CDR3 regions from RNA transcripts. Using the HTBI primer set, a first-round RT-PCR was run on the TCR CDR3. One entry per CDR3 protein, called by TCRdb with MiXCR from the multiplex PCR reads. The sample includes roughly 500,000 distinct CDR3 sequences, roughly 50% seen only once; the top ten take over 15%. CDR1 DFQATT and CDR2 SNEGSKA come from the germline V gene (reference sequence). This CDR3 spans 14 amino acids. With 7 bases clipped from V and 0 bases from J, the junction kept 7 bases outside the gene matches. Diagnosis rested on symptoms, serum thyroxine and TRAb, thyroid ultrasound, and orbital computed tomography.

The sequence was collected from an adult woman with Graves' disease, either hyperthyroidism or ophthalmopathy (not recorded which). The sequenced sample consisted of peripheral blood or thyroid tissue (not recorded which). V is TRBV20-1 and J is TRBJ2-3; the match to TRBD1 covers 7 bases. CDR3 sequence reads: CSVQGGGSTDTQYF. CDR3 nucleotides: TGCAGTGTGCAAGGGGGCGGAAGCACAGATACGCAGTATTTT.